The 3 T cell receptor beta chains below all came from one sample that was sequenced in a study of T cell responses to AZD1222 COVID-19 vaccine. Here immunoSEQ multiplex PCR was the method, and the copy in TCRdb shows in-frame clones only, minus some. The sample yields just over 65,000 clones, roughly nine tenths seen once. Here the sequenced sample was peripheral blood, taken on day 0 of AZD1222 vaccination. The receptors here all came from an adult in good health.

The rearrangement links TRBV5-6 to TRBJ1-6; D is unclear. The CDR3 contains 16 residues. The germline V gene encodes CDR1 SGHDT and CDR2 YYEEEE. V lost 4 bases to trimming and J lost 6 bases, with 17 bases between them. In DNA form, the CDR3 reads TGTGCCAGCAGCGCGGCTACGGGTGCCCGTAATTCACCCCTCCACTTT. Encoded protein: CASSAATGARNSPLHF.

V gene TRBV12-5 combines with J gene TRBJ2-1; 14 bases match TRBD2. V shed 1 base and J 6 bases; nucleotides not matched to a gene: 8. Germline-derived CDR1 and CDR2 are LGHNT and FRNRAP. This CDR3 comprises 18 residues. The CDR3 sequence: CASGLGPGLAGDGNEQFF. CDR3 coding DNA: TGTGCTAGTGGTTTGGGACCGGGACTAGCGGGAGACGGCAATGAGCAGTTCTTC. Filled out from reference TRBV12-5 and TRBJ2-1, the complete variable domain reads DARVTQTPRHKVTEMGQEVTMRCQPILGHNTVFWYRQTMMQGLELLAYFRNRAPLDDSGMPKDRFSAEMPDATLATLKIQPSEPRDSAVYFCASGLGPGLAGDGNEQFFGPGTRLTVL.

In this sample, this clone turned up a few times. The chain combines TRBV6-6 with TRBJ1-5; D remains unclear. Germline lookup yields CDR1 MNHNY and CDR2 SVGAGI (reference sequence). Trimming left V 6 bases short and J 0 bases short, with 9 bases between. The CDR3 runs 14 residues. CDR3 sequence: CASRLGISNQPQHF. For the CDR3, the DNA is TGTGCCAGCAGACTGGGGATTAGCAATCAGCCCCAGCATTTT.